This T cell receptor (beta chain) is from a study of post-analysis software for immune sequencing data. Background on the study: Secondary progressive, relapsing-remitting and progressive-relapsing multiple sclerosis were among the included disease courses. Study results and caveats: The study found TRBV5-6, TRBV5-1 and TRBV20-1 among about 5 TRBV segments more frequent in patients than controls.

This CDR3 comprises 15 residues. Germline CDR1 reads SGDLS; CDR2 reads YYNGEE. V dropped 3 bases and J dropped 2 bases, with 12 bases sitting between them. As regards this clonotype: The antigen remains undetermined.

Unique molecular identifiers tagged the TCR beta cDNA libraries. TCRdb re-called the PCR reads through MiXCR, storing one row per CDR3 protein. The sample carries hundreds of thousands of distinct CDR3 sequences, roughly 27% recorded once. The sequenced material came from blood. This receptor was taken from a girl aged 5-17 years with multiple sclerosis. V and J are TRBV9 and TRBJ2-1; TRBD1 is a possible D gene (5 bases). CDR3 sequence reads: CASSAEVGAYNEQFF. The CDR3, as DNA: TGTGCCAGCAGCGCAGAAGTAGGGGCCTACAATGAGCAGTTCTTC.